This paragraph covers one T cell receptor (beta chain) sequence. The antigen is unknown. CDR3 length: 12 residues. In the PCR, 60 Vbeta and 13 Jbeta primers were used. Repertoires were generated with immunoSEQ multiplex PCR, while TCRdb's copy carries only in-frame clones and drops some. The sample lists 150,000 to 200,000 clones, over 65% occurring once. This specimen belongs to a study of cytomegalovirus exposure and HLA in healthy donors. Findings and caveats of the study: Highest at DRB1 and lowest at HLA-C, TCR association rates differed among HLA loci in a later analysis.

This sequence originates from a woman aged 40-49 years in good health and CMV-seropositive. V is TRBV21-1 and J is TRBJ2-2; the DNA was not used to check the table's D call, TRBD2. TRBV21-1 is a known pseudogene. The sample taken for sequencing was PBMCs. CDR3 DNA: TGTGCCGGCGACTTCCCCACCGGGGAGCTGTTTTTT. This sequence encodes CAGDFPTGELFF.